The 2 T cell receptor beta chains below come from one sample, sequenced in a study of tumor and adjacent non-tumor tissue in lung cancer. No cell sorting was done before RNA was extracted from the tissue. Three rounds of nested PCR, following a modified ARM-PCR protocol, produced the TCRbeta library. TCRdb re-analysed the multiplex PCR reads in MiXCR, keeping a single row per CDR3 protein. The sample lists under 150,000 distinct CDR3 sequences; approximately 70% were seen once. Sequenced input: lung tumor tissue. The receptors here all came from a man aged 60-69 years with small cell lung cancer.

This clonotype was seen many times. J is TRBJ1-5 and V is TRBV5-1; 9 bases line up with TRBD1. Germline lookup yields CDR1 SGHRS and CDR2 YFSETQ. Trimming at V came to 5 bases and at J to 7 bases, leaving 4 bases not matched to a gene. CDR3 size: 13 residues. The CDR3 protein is CASRPDRGQPQHF. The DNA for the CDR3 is TGCGCCAGCAGGCCTGACAGGGGGCAGCCCCAGCATTTT.

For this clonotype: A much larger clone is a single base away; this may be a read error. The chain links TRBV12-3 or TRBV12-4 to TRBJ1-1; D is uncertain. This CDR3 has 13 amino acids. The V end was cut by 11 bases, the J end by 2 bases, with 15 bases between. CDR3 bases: TGTGCCGGCACCCATATCACAAACACTGAAGCTTTCTTT. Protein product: CAGTHITNTEAFF.